Sequencing of this TCR beta chain was carried out in a study of shared T cell receptors in the human thymus. TCRdb's table, derived via immunoSEQ multiplex PCR, lists solely in-frame clones and lacks some. The table records 700,000 or so clones, approximately 85% of them present only once. The germline gives CDR1 MNHNS, CDR2 SASEGT. V shed 6 bases and J shed 0 bases, with 11 bases lying between them. This CDR3 has 14 residues. In addition, the sample was reused for a study of human thymus T cells. Per that paper: Those donating were healthy Finnish infants in corrective surgery for congenital heart defects. Resections were taken during corrective heart surgery, and the thymus tissue came from these. Thymic and blood repertoires appeared to show biased V and J gene usage. Related research described thymic repertoires that were highly overlapping among unrelated individuals.

This chain links TRBV6-1 with TRBJ1-2; no clear D. The clonotype comes from a girl less than two years old with a congenital heart defect. Specimen: thymocytes. The CDR3 protein is CASRTTGTNYGYTF. The DNA of the CDR3 is TGTGCCAGCAGGACGACGGGAACTAACTATGGCTACACCTTC.